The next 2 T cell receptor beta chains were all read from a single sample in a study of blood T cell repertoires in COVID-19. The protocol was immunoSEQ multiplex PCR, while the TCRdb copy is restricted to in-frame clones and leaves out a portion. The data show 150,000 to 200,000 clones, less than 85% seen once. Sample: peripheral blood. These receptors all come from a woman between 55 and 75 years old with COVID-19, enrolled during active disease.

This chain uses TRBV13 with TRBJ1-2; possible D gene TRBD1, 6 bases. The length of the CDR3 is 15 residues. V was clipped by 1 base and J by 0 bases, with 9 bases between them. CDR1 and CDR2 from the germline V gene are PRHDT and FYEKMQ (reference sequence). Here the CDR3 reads CASSLADRANYGYTF. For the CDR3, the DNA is TGTGCCAGCAGCTTAGCGGACAGAGCTAACTATGGCTACACCTTC.

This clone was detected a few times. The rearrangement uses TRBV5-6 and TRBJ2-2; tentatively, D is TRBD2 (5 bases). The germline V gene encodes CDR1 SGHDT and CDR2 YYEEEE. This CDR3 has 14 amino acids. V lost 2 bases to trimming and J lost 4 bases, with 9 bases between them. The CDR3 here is CASSFGLVTGELFF. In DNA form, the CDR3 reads TGTGCCAGCAGCTTTGGACTCGTCACCGGGGAGCTGTTTTTT.